This T cell receptor beta chain was captured in a study of technical replicates of blood from a few donors. This CDR3 spans 16 amino acids. V was pared by 5 bases and J by 5 bases, with 9 bases of the junction left unmatched. CDR1 and CDR2 from the germline V gene are SGHTA and FQGNSA. The method was immunoSEQ multiplex PCR; TCRdb's version includes in-frame clones alone and lacks a portion of them. The sample has nearly 80,000 clones, 85% to 95% seen once. A single count supports this clone. Sequenced sample: T cells isolated from PBMCs. J is TRBJ2-1 and V is TRBV7-2; 10 bases are a match to TRBD2. The TCR originated in a human donor in good health. CDR3 region: CASSQFWTSGNNEQFF. DNA for the CDR3: TGTGCCAGCAGCCAGTTCTGGACTAGCGGCAACAATGAGCAGTTCTTC.